Listed here are 14 T cell receptor beta chains from one sample, sequenced in a study of cytomegalovirus exposure and HLA in healthy donors. Researchers ran the PCR with 60 Vbeta and 13 Jbeta primers. Using immunoSEQ multiplex PCR, the repertoire was profiled, and TCRdb retains in-frame clones only, with some absent. The sample consists of 200,000 to 250,000 clones, 60% to 85% of them appearing once. The specimen sequenced was PBMCs. These receptors all come from a middle-aged man in good health and CMV-seronegative.

The gene calls are TRBV13 and TRBJ1-5; D unclear. This CDR3 comprises 15 residues. Germline V gene sequence: CDR1 PRHDT, CDR2 FYEKMQ (reference sequence). V was clipped by 0 bases and J by 2 bases, with 8 bases between them. In DNA form, the CDR3 reads TGTGCCAGCAGCTTAGGTAGCCGGGGCAATCAGCCCCAGCATTTT. Translated, it gives CASSLGSRGNQPQHF.

The chain couples TRBV5-6 to TRBJ2-3, with 9 bases fitting TRBD2. V trimming: 4 bases; J trimming: 2 bases; junction bases outside the gene matches: 8. Germline V CDR1 and CDR2: SGHDT, YYEEEE. The CDR3 spans 16 residues. The CDR3 DNA is TGTGCCAGCAGCCCCGTTCTAGCGGGAACCACAGATACGCAGTATTTT. Translating it yields CASSPVLAGTTDTQYF.

The CDR3 sequence: CASTWTGGPYGYTF. In DNA, the CDR3 is TGTGCCAGCACTTGGACAGGGGGCCCCTATGGCTACACCTTC. The V call is TRBV6-1, the J call TRBJ1-2; 11 positions match TRBD1. Germline lookup yields CDR1 MNHNS and CDR2 SASEGT. This CDR3 has 14 residues. V lost 7 bases, J lost 4 bases, and 5 bases stayed unmatched.

The chain joins TRBV9 to TRBJ2-1; 10 bases are shared with TRBD2. This CDR3 contains 15 residues. J lost 4 bases, V lost 3 bases, and 4 bases had no gene match. Germline V gives CDR1 SGDLS, CDR2 YYNGEE. CDR3 loop: CASSASGGAYNEQFF. As DNA, the CDR3 is TGTGCCAGCAGCGCCAGCGGGGGGGCGTACAATGAGCAGTTCTTC.

Only a few counts were recorded for this clone. The chain has TRBV14 and TRBJ1-1; 8 bases map to TRBD1. V lost 3 bases, J lost 4 bases, and 7 bases stayed unmatched. The length of the CDR3 is 15 residues. Germline V gives CDR1 SGHDN, CDR2 FVKESK. The CDR3 DNA is TGTGCCAGCAGCCAGAGACAGGGGCGGACCACTGAAGCTTTCTTT. Translated, it gives CASSQRQGRTTEAFF.

As DNA, the CDR3 is TGTGCCAGTAGAAGTAGCGGGAGCCGGGGGGCCAAAAACATTCAGTACTTC. Encoded protein: CASRSSGSRGAKNIQYF. V is TRBV19 and J is TRBJ2-4, with 9 nucleotides matching TRBD2. The trim removed 6 bases at V and 1 base at J, leaving 10 bases unmatched. There are 17 residues in the CDR3. Germline V gives CDR1 LNHDA, CDR2 SQIVND (reference sequence).

With regard to this clone: At one end the junction does not follow the germline gene, possibly because of a read error. The gene calls are TRBV7-9 and TRBJ2-7; TRBD1 is a possible D gene (5 bases). The CDR3 has 14 residues. Germline V CDR1 and CDR2: SEHNR, FQNEAQ (reference sequence). The CDR3 nucleotides read TGTTCCAGCAGCTTATTACAGGCTTCCTACGAGCAGTACTTC. Protein product: CSSSLLQASYEQYF.

This chain uses TRBV5-6 with TRBJ2-1; 9 nucleotides line up with TRBD1. Trimming at V came to 4 bases and at J to 0 bases, leaving 8 bases not matched to a gene. From germline, CDR1 is SGHDT and CDR2 YYEEEE. CDR3 length: 17 amino acids. Here the CDR3 reads CASSHRGQGSSYNEQFF. In DNA form, the CDR3 reads TGTGCCAGCAGCCACCGGGGACAGGGAAGCTCCTACAATGAGCAGTTCTTC.

V usage is TRBV7-9 and J usage is TRBJ2-3; no clear D gene. The CDR3 is 14 amino acids. Trimming took 3 bases from V and 0 from J, leaving 7 bases between them. The germline V gene has CDR1 SEHNR and CDR2 FQNEAQ (reference sequence). Here the CDR3 DNA reads TGTGCCAGCAGCTTGAGAGGCAGCACAGATACGCAGTATTTT. Protein sequence: CASSLRGSTDTQYF.

The chain uses TRBV6-4 and TRBJ2-2; a possible D gene is TRBD1 (6 bases). V was cut by 6 bases and J by 0 bases, with 20 bases left in between. The CDR3 runs 18 residues. CDR1 is MRHNA, CDR2 SNTAGT, per germline. This chain's CDR3 is CASSRKLLQGANTGELFF. In DNA form, the CDR3 reads TGTGCCAGCAGCAGGAAACTTTTACAGGGTGCGAACACCGGGGAGCTGTTTTTT.

The chain links TRBV9 to TRBJ2-6, with D possibly matching TRBD1 (6 bases). The V gene's germline CDR1 is SGDLS and CDR2 YYNGEE. The length of the CDR3 is 22 residues. V was pared by 0 bases and J by 0 bases, with 25 bases between. Here the CDR3 DNA reads TGTGCCAGCAGCGTAGGCCATTTCTCGAGGGACAACCTATACTCTGGGGCCAACGTCCTGACTTTC. Translated: CASSVGHFSRDNLYSGANVLTF.

The J gene is TRBJ2-3, the V gene TRBV29-1; 7 bases agree with TRBD2. This CDR3 is 12 amino acids long. V lost 8 bases, J lost 2 bases, and 4 bases stayed unmatched. Germline values: CDR1 SQVTM, CDR2 ANQGSEA. CDR3 sequence: CSSGTTTDTQYF. CDR3 in DNA: TGCAGCTCCGGGACTACCACAGATACGCAGTATTTT.

The J gene is TRBJ1-2, the V gene TRBV9; possibly TRBD1 for D (6 bases). The V gene's germline CDR1 is SGDLS and CDR2 YYNGEE. V lost 4 bases to trimming and J lost 5 bases, with 21 bases between them. The CDR3 has 16 amino acids. This CDR3 reads CASSPPVGGTYYGYTF. In nucleotides, the CDR3 is TGTGCCAGCAGCCCACCGGTCGGGGGGACATATTATGGCTACACCTTC.

The rearrangement joins TRBV5-1 to TRBJ1-2; D gene unclear. Trimming pared 5 bases from V and 3 bases from J, leaving 8 bases between. The germline gives CDR1 SGHRS, CDR2 YFSETQ. This CDR3 comprises 12 residues. The CDR3 DNA reads as TGCGCCAGCAGTGAGGGAGACTATGGCTACACCTTC. Its translation is CASSEGDYGYTF.